This T cell receptor beta chain was identified in a study of T cell responses to AZD1222 COVID-19 vaccine. Repertoires were generated with immunoSEQ multiplex PCR, while TCRdb's copy carries only in-frame clones and drops some. The profile shows 95,000 to 150,000 clones, about 87% of them singletons. V was cut by 5 bases and J by 5 bases, with 9 bases left in between. The CDR3 has 12 residues. CDR1 SGHAT and CDR2 FQNNGV come from the germline V gene. The source was peripheral blood, collected on day 0 of AZD1222 vaccination. The V and J genes are TRBV11-2 and TRBJ1-1; D is ambiguous. The source of this sequence is an adult in good health. CDR3 bases: TGTGCCAGCAGCCCGGGAGGTACTGAAGCTTTCTTT. Protein sequence: CASSPGGTEAFF.